The 10 T cell receptor beta chains presented below share a single source sample, sequenced in a study of cytomegalovirus exposure and HLA in healthy donors. TCRdb keeps only in-frame clones here, not all; method: immunoSEQ multiplex PCR. The table includes roughly 330,000 clones, approximately 86% detected once. Sequenced material: PBMCs. The receptors were sampled from a woman aged 30 to 39 in good health and CMV-seropositive.

This clone was observed a single time. V is TRBV9 and J is TRBJ2-5, with 9 positions matching TRBD2. The CDR3 runs 15 residues. Germline CDR1 is SGDLS and CDR2 is YYNGEE. The ends lost 4 bases at V and 5 bases at J; junction bases unmatched: 9. Here the CDR3 DNA reads TGTGCCAGCAGCCGGGCCGGGACTAGCTATGAGACCCAGTACTTC. Translation: CASSRAGTSYETQYF.

The chain recombines TRBV10-3 with TRBJ2-7; D remains unclear. Germline V lookup: CDR1 ENHRY, CDR2 SYGVKD. Trimming pared 3 bases from V and 4 bases from J, leaving 10 bases between. The CDR3 runs 13 residues. The CDR3 spells CAISDGQVYEQYF. CDR3 nucleotides: TGTGCCATCAGTGACGGGCAGGTTTACGAGCAGTACTTC.

The V gene is TRBV2, the J gene TRBJ2-7; D is tentatively TRBD1 or TRBD2 (5 bases each). There are 15 residues in the CDR3. In germline, CDR1 is SNHLY, CDR2 FYNNEI. Trimming shortened V by 6 bases and J by 1 base, and 16 bases separated the two germline ends. The CDR3 loop is CASRPRDHKSYEQYF. CDR3 DNA: TGTGCCAGCAGACCCCGGGACCACAAATCCTACGAGCAGTACTTC. The full variable domain, with the rest looked up from reference TRBV2 and TRBJ2-7, is EPEVTQTPSHQVTQMGQEVILRCVPISNHLYFYWYRQILGQKVEFLVSFYNNEISEKSEIFDDQFSVERPDGSNFTLKIRSTKLEDSAMYFCASRPRDHKSYEQYFGPGTRLTVT.

This sequence joins TRBV9 and TRBJ2-2; 7 bases fit TRBD1. The trim removed 3 bases at V and 3 bases at J, leaving 5 bases unmatched. The CDR3 is made up of 15 amino acids. CDR1 and CDR2 (germline): SGDLS, YYNGEE. The CDR3, as DNA: TGTGCCAGCAGCGCGCCGACAGGGCACACCGGGGAGCTGTTTTTT. Translating it yields CASSAPTGHTGELFF.

The CDR3 spells CAIPRLTGASTDTQYF. CDR3 DNA: TGTGCCATCCCGCGCCTTACCGGGGCGAGCACAGATACGCAGTATTTT. The genes are TRBV7-6 and TRBJ2-3, with D possibly called TRBD1 or TRBD2 (5 bases each). Trimming removed 10 bases from V and 0 bases from J, with 20 bases in between. The CDR3 totals 16 residues. Germline-derived CDR1 and CDR2 are SGHVS and FNYEAQ. The complete variable domain, with remaining parts taken from reference TRBV7-6 and TRBJ2-3, reads GAGVSQSPRYKVTKRGQDVALRCDPISGHVSLYWYRQALGQGPEFLTYFNYEAQQDKSGLPNDRFSAERPEGSISTLTIQRTEQRDSAMYRCAIPRLTGASTDTQYFGPGTRLTVL.

J is TRBJ2-4 and V is TRBV27; 7 bases align to TRBD1. The CDR3 consists of 13 residues. Germline V gene sequence: CDR1 MNHEY, CDR2 SMNVEV (reference sequence). The V segment lost 7 bases and the J segment 12 bases; nucleotides outside the gene matches: 12. This CDR3 is CASNTLAGTDQYF. For the CDR3, the DNA is TGTGCCAGCAATACTCTCGCCGGGACAGATCAGTACTTC.

This clone appeared a single time. The rearrangement uses TRBV5-4 and TRBJ2-1, with D possibly being TRBD2 (7 bases). Germline V lookup: CDR1 SGHNT, CDR2 YYREEE (reference sequence). The CDR3 length is 15 residues. The V and J ends lost 5 bases and 0 bases respectively, with 12 bases between them. In nucleotides, the CDR3 is TGTGCCAGCAGGAGGGGGGGGAGCTCCTACAATGAGCAGTTCTTC. This codes for CASRRGGSSYNEQFF.

The V gene is TRBV21-1, the J gene TRBJ2-5; the D call TRBD1 from the table was never checked on the DNA. TRBV21-1 corresponds to a pseudogene. The CDR3 runs to 14 residues. For the CDR3, the DNA is TGTGCCAGCAGCAAAGGACAGTTCCAAGAGACCCAGTACTTC. It yields the protein CASSKGQFQETQYF.

The V and J genes are TRBV6-1 and TRBJ2-5, with D maybe TRBD1 (5 bases). The CDR3 length is 15 residues. The germline V gene has CDR1 MNHNS and CDR2 SASEGT. V was trimmed by 0 bases and J by 5 bases, leaving 13 bases between them. The CDR3 reads CASSEAEGAGETQYF. CDR3 sequence (DNA): TGTGCCAGCAGTGAAGCCGAAGGGGCCGGGGAGACCCAGTACTTC.

The V and J genes are TRBV20-1 and TRBJ1-1; D call uncertain. This CDR3 region has 8 residues. V gave up 6 bases and J gave up 10 bases, with 6 bases separating them. Germline CDR1 is DFQATT and CDR2 is SNEGSKA (reference sequence). The DNA of the CDR3 is TGCAGTGCCCCGTCAGCTTTCTTT. Residues: CSAPSAFF.